These 14 T cell receptor beta chains originate from one sample sequenced in a study of naive and memory T cell subsets. An equimolar mix of two oligonucleotides served as the beta constant-region primer for TRBC1 and TRBC2. Nested alpha and beta constant-region primers with the SP2 primer drove four PCR rounds on ligated cDNA. From the UMI-ligation and nested PCR reads, TCRdb called clonotypes with MiXCR, one entry per CDR3 protein. Of 850 to 1,000 distinct CDR3 sequences in the sample, approximately 14% were seen once. Input material: CD8+ TEMRA cells from blood. Subset: effector memory re-expressing CD45RA, CD45RA+ CD27-. These receptors all come from a human donor in good health.

J is TRBJ2-7 and V is TRBV4-1, with D uncertain. V was trimmed by 3 bases and J by 1 base, leaving 7 bases between them. The CDR3 spans 13 residues. Germline V gene lookup returns CDR1 MGHRA and CDR2 YSYEKL. CDR3 sequence: CASSQTRSYEQYF. DNA of the CDR3: TGCGCCAGCAGCCAGACCCGGTCCTACGAGCAGTACTTC.

This clonotype was seen a few times. This rearrangement joins TRBV6-5 to TRBJ1-2, with TRBD1 matching over 8 bases. This CDR3 is built from 15 residues. Germline-derived CDR1 and CDR2 are MNHEY and SVGAGI. Unmatched junction bases numbered 10, after V lost 5 bases and J lost 5 bases. The DNA for the CDR3 is TGTGCCAGCAGTCCATTCACCGGGACAGGTTATGGCTACACCTTC. Amino acids: CASSPFTGTGYGYTF.

V and J are TRBV7-8 and TRBJ2-5; TRBD2 matches at 13 bases. This CDR3 is 16 amino acids long. CDR1 and CDR2 (germline): SGHVS, FQNEAQ. The trim removed 5 bases at V and 4 bases at J, leaving 7 bases unmatched. The CDR3 loop is CASSTGLAGAGETQYF. The CDR3 DNA reads as TGTGCCAGCAGCACCGGACTAGCGGGAGCCGGAGAGACCCAGTACTTC.

This clonotype qualifies as hyperexpanded (1% or more). The V gene is TRBV28, the J gene TRBJ2-1; 10 bases fit TRBD2. The CDR3 extends over 15 amino acids. CDR1 is MDHEN, CDR2 SYDVKM, per germline. Losses at the gene ends were 6 bases for V and 1 base for J; bases not matched to a gene: 3. The CDR3 DNA sequence: TGTGCCAGCAGCCTGACTAGCGGGTCCTACAATGAGCAGTTCTTC. This translates into CASSLTSGSYNEQFF.

This clonotype was found a few times. The chain carries TRBV28 and TRBJ2-3; D uncertain. Trimming took 5 bases from V and 3 from J, leaving 3 bases between them. Germline CDR1 MDHEN, CDR2 SYDVKM. The CDR3 is 11 residues long. The CDR3 spells CASSPTDTQYF. CDR3 bases: TGTGCCAGCAGTCCAACAGATACGCAGTATTTT.

The chain uses TRBV29-1 and TRBJ2-7; no firm D call. The CDR3 contains 11 residues. Deletions cut 0 bases from V and 6 bases from J, with 6 bases between. Germline lookup yields CDR1 SQVTM and CDR2 ANQGSEA. The CDR3 DNA reads TGCAGCGTTGAAGATTCCCTCGAGCAGTACTTC. Protein sequence: CSVEDSLEQYF.

By share, this clonotype counts as medium-sized (0.01 to 0.1%). The chain couples TRBV15 to TRBJ2-5; D is ambiguous. Per the germline V gene, CDR1 is LNHNV and CDR2 is YYDKDF (reference sequence). Trimming stripped 5 bases from V and 5 bases from J, with 12 bases between. This CDR3 is 13 amino acids long. The CDR3 bases are TGTGCCACCAGCCACATCGCCGGGGAGACCCAGTACTTC. This gives the protein CATSHIAGETQYF.

This clonotype was picked up a small number of times. The chain recombines TRBV4-1 with TRBJ2-6; D not resolved. Germline assignment: CDR1 MGHRA and CDR2 YSYEKL. The V and J ends lost 3 bases and 0 bases respectively, with 6 bases between them. The CDR3 runs 15 residues. CDR3 DNA: TGCGCCAGCAGCCATGAAGACTCTGGGGCCAACGTCCTGACTTTC. This sequence encodes CASSHEDSGANVLTF.

The chain carries TRBV6-1 and TRBJ2-5; TRBD1 agrees at 7 bases. The CDR3 runs 17 residues. V was clipped by 2 bases and J by 1 base; unmatched bases: 10. Germline CDR1 and CDR2: MNHNS and SASEGT. The CDR3 DNA is TGTGCCAGCAGTGAATTGCAGGGGGATCGTACCCAAGAGACCCAGTACTTC. Residues: CASSELQGDRTQETQYF.

This clonotype came up a few times. J is TRBJ2-5 and V is TRBV27; 12 bases are shared with TRBD2. The CDR3 length is 19 residues. Trimming removed 3 bases from V and 3 bases from J; junction bases left unmatched: 14. CDR1 is MNHEY, CDR2 SMNVEV, per germline (reference sequence). The CDR3 loop is CASSFVSSGRDRNEETQYF. DNA for the CDR3: TGTGCCAGCAGTTTTGTGTCTAGCGGGAGGGACCGGAATGAAGAGACCCAGTACTTC.

By its share, this clonotype is hyperexpanded. The rearrangement links TRBV11-3 to TRBJ2-5, with D tentatively TRBD2 (5 bases). Trimming cost V 0 bases and J 7 bases, with 15 bases left between them. The CDR3 loop spans 15 amino acids. Germline values: CDR1 SGHNT, CDR2 YENEEA. In DNA, the CDR3 is TGTGCCAGCAGCTTAGAAACGGGTCTTGGAGGGACCCAGTACTTC. It codes for CASSLETGLGGTQYF.

This clonotype has a handful of counts. The chain joins TRBV4-2 to TRBJ2-3, with D unclear. Germline CDR1 and CDR2: LGHNA and YNFKEQ. The CDR3 has 14 residues. Trimming pared 2 bases from V and 7 bases from J, leaving 13 bases between. The CDR3 spells CASSQPGLSNTQYF. CDR3 sequence (DNA): TGTGCCAGCAGCCAACCTGGCTTATCGAATACGCAGTATTTT.

This clonotype was found a few times. The chain employs TRBV6-2 or TRBV6-3 and TRBJ2-2; unclear D gene. CDR1 and CDR2 from the germline V gene are MNHEY and SVGEGT. The CDR3 sequence is 15 residues long. V was shortened by 4 bases and J by 0 bases, with 9 bases between the two germline ends. The CDR3 reads CASSLTETNTGELFF. DNA of the CDR3: TGTGCCAGCAGTTTAACGGAGACGAACACCGGGGAGCTGTTTTTT.

This clonotype was seen a handful of times. The chain is built from TRBV10-3 and TRBJ2-7, with 7 nucleotides matching TRBD2. The CDR3 is 14 residues long. Germline trimming cut 3 bases from V and 7 bases from J; bases unmatched to any gene: 9. CDR1 is ENHRY, CDR2 SYGVKD, per germline. CDR3 DNA: TGTGCCATCAGTGATGGCGGGAGTCTCTCTGAGCAGTACTTC. Protein sequence: CAISDGGSLSEQYF.